These 23 T cell receptor beta chains came from one sample sequenced in a study of early T cells in non-severe SARS-CoV-2 infection. TCRdb reprocessed the 5' RACE reads with MiXCR, giving one entry per CDR3 protein. This repertoire shows some 76,000 distinct CDR3 sequences, roughly 15% found once; its top ten account for around 15%. The sequenced sample was whole blood. The receptors were sampled from an adult who was a healthcare worker with PCR-confirmed SARS-CoV-2 infection or an uninfected control (not recorded which).

This clonotype was counted a few times. V gene TRBV7-3 combines with J gene TRBJ2-1; 8 nucleotides align to TRBD1. V lost 5 bases and J lost 0; bases outside the gene matches: 6. Germline lookup yields CDR1 SGHTA and CDR2 FQGTGA. This CDR3 region has 16 residues. CDR3 loop: CASSPLTGGSYNEQFF. CDR3 in DNA: TGTGCCAGCAGCCCACTAACAGGGGGCTCCTACAATGAGCAGTTCTTC.

The genes are TRBV28 and TRBJ2-7; D remains unclear. The CDR3 has 11 residues. Germline-derived CDR1 and CDR2 are MDHEN and SYDVKM. The V end was cut by 5 bases, the J end by 4 bases, with 6 bases between. In DNA form, the CDR3 reads TGTGCCAGCAGTCGCCTTTACGAGCAGTACTTC. This translates into CASSRLYEQYF. The full variable domain, its missing parts supplied by reference TRBV28 and TRBJ2-7, is DVKVTQSSRYLVKRTGEKVFLECVQDMDHENMFWYRQDPGLGLRLIYFSYDVKMKEKGDIPEGYSVSREKKERFSLILESASTNQTSMYLCASSRLYEQYFGPGTRLTVT.

The chain carries TRBV20-1 and TRBJ2-1; D call uncertain. This CDR3 is built from 14 residues. The ends were cut back, 6 bases at V and 5 bases at J, with 17 bases in the middle. CDR1 and CDR2 from the germline V gene are DFQATT and SNEGSKA (reference sequence). The CDR3 reads CSAPDKVYNNEQFF. The CDR3 DNA reads TGCAGTGCGCCCGACAAGGTCTATAACAATGAGCAGTTCTTC.

The CDR3 loop is CASSVAGGLGGETQYF. The CDR3 nucleotides are TGTGCCAGCAGCGTAGCGGGGGGGCTCGGTGGAGAGACCCAGTACTTC. V is TRBV9 and J is TRBJ2-5; 8 bases line up with TRBD2. Looked up from germline, CDR1 is SGDLS and CDR2 is YYNGEE. J gave up 4 bases and V 0 bases, and 8 bases lay outside the gene matches. The CDR3 length is 16 residues. Supplemented by reference TRBV9 and TRBJ2-5, the full variable domain reads DSGVTQTPKHLITATGQRVTLRCSPRSGDLSVYWYQQSLDQGLQFLIQYYNGEERAKGNILERFSAQQFPDLHSELNLSSLELGDSALYFCASSVAGGLGGETQYFGPGTRLLVL.

With regard to this clonotype: Sequence at one end of the junction differs from germline and may be a read error. The chain recombines TRBV12-3 or TRBV12-4 with TRBJ1-3; D gene unclear. CDR3 length: 11 residues. CDR3 nucleotide sequence: TGTGCCAGCACTTCGGGAATCACCATATATTTT. Its protein is CASTSGITIYF.

The chain joins TRBV4-3 to TRBJ2-4; D is possibly TRBD1 (5 bases). This CDR3 region has 15 residues. V shed 2 bases and J shed 6 bases, with 14 bases lying between them. Per germline, CDR1 LGHNA and CDR2 YSLEER. CDR3 DNA sequence: TGCGCCAGCAGCCAAACCCAGGGTCCAGGAAACATTCAGTACTTC. It specifies CASSQTQGPGNIQYF.

There are many counts of this clonotype. The J gene is TRBJ1-4, the V gene TRBV7-9; no firm D call. Germline loops: CDR1 SEHNR, CDR2 FQNEAQ (reference sequence). The CDR3 contains 15 residues. The V and J ends lost 1 base and 5 bases respectively, with 11 bases between them. This CDR3 is CASSLDGIGNEKLFF. The CDR3 nucleotides are TGTGCCAGCAGCTTAGACGGGATTGGGAATGAAAAACTGTTTTTT. Filled out from reference TRBV7-9 and TRBJ1-4, the complete variable domain reads DTGVSQNPRHKITKRGQNVTFRCDPISEHNRLYWYRQTLGQGPEFLTYFQNEAQLEKSRLLSDRFSAERPKGSFSTLEIQRTEQGDSAMYLCASSLDGIGNEKLFFGSGTQLSVL.

The sample holds many counts of this clonotype. The rearrangement links TRBV5-5 to TRBJ1-4, with D maybe TRBD1 (6 bases). The CDR3 runs 15 residues. Germline CDR1 reads SGHKS; CDR2 reads YYEKEE (reference sequence). V was clipped by 4 bases and J by 5 bases, with 15 bases between them. The CDR3 DNA sequence: TGTGCCAGCAGCATGGGGGACAAACCCAATGAAAAACTGTTTTTT. Translated: CASSMGDKPNEKLFF.

The chain uses TRBV12-3 or TRBV12-4 and TRBJ1-2; 9 bases line up with TRBD1. The CDR3 consists of 16 residues. V was pared by 5 bases and J by 4 bases, with 11 bases of the junction left unmatched. The CDR3 reads CASSTLQGALGYGYTF. CDR3 DNA sequence: TGTGCCAGCAGTACCCTACAGGGGGCGCTCGGCTATGGCTACACCTTC.

This clonotype occurred many times. This chain links TRBV25-1 with TRBJ1-1; the D is unclear. CDR1 and CDR2 from the germline V gene are MGHDK and SYGVNS. The CDR3 has 11 amino acids. Trimming cost V 5 bases and J 3 bases, with 4 bases left between them. In nucleotides, the CDR3 is TGTGCCAGCAGTTCTCACACTGAAGCTTTCTTT. As protein: CASSSHTEAFF.

This clonotype occurred many times. The V call is TRBV29-1, the J call TRBJ2-1; 11 nucleotides agree with TRBD2. Germline-derived CDR1 and CDR2 are SQVTM and ANQGSEA. Trimming at V came to 7 bases and at J to 7 bases, leaving 6 bases not matched to a gene. The CDR3 has 13 residues. The CDR3 nucleotides are TGCAGCGCCACTAGCGGGGGCCTTAATGAGCAGTTCTTC. Translation gives CSATSGGLNEQFF.

This clonotype was recorded a few times. The DNA of the CDR3 is TGTGCCAGCAGTTGGAGAGATACGCAGTATTTT. It codes for CASSWRDTQYF. The chain employs TRBV6-5 and TRBJ2-3; no definite D call. V gave up 4 bases and J gave up 5 bases, with 4 bases separating them. Germline-derived CDR1 and CDR2 are MNHEY and SVGAGI. CDR3 length: 11 residues.

This chain connects TRBV7-2 to TRBJ1-6, with no clear D. The CDR3 spans 14 residues. Per the germline V gene, CDR1 is SGHTA and CDR2 is FQGNSA. Trimming removed 4 bases from V and 3 bases from J, with 7 bases in between. CDR3 loop: CASSSTVYNSPLHF. The CDR3 DNA sequence: TGTGCCAGCAGCTCCACAGTCTATAATTCACCCCTCCACTTT. The entire variable domain, with the rest obtained from reference TRBV7-2 and TRBJ1-6, is as follows: GAGVSQSPSNKVTEKGKDVELRCDPISGHTALYWYRQSLGQGLEFLIYFQGNSAPDKSGLPSDRFSAERTGGSVSTLTIQRTQQEDSAVYLCASSSTVYNSPLHFGNGTRLTVT.

This clonotype was counted a few times. The V call is TRBV7-9, the J call TRBJ2-4; no firm D call. This CDR3 region has 14 residues. The V end lost 5 bases, the J end lost 3 bases, and 11 bases lay between the germline ends. Germline V CDR1 and CDR2: SEHNR, FQNEAQ (reference sequence). The CDR3 nucleotides read TGTGCCAGCAGCGCTAGTTACGGCAAAAACATTCAGTACTTC. Its protein is CASSASYGKNIQYF. Supplemented by reference TRBV7-9 and TRBJ2-4, the full variable domain reads DTGVSQNPRHKITKRGQNVTFRCDPISEHNRLYWYRQTLGQGPEFLTYFQNEAQLEKSRLLSDRFSAERPKGSFSTLEIQRTEQGDSAMYLCASSASYGKNIQYFGAGTRLSVL.

The chain combines TRBV12-3 or TRBV12-4 with TRBJ1-5; D remains unclear. V lost 2 bases to trimming and J lost 0 bases, with 23 bases between them. This CDR3 has 20 residues. CDR3 sequence: CASSLIFRDPAHYSNQPQHF. DNA for the CDR3: TGTGCCAGCAGTTTAATCTTTAGGGATCCAGCTCATTATAGCAATCAGCCCCAGCATTTT.

This clonotype was detected only a few times. The chain is built from TRBV20-1 and TRBJ1-4; D is unresolved. Trimming left V 0 bases short and J 5 bases short, with 7 bases between. The CDR3 runs to 13 residues. The germline V gene encodes CDR1 DFQATT and CDR2 SNEGSKA (reference sequence). The CDR3 is CSARESRNEKLFF. In nucleotides, the CDR3 is TGCAGTGCTAGAGAAAGTAGAAATGAAAAACTGTTTTTT.

Only a few counts were recorded for this clonotype. The rearrangement uses TRBV5-1 and TRBJ1-6, with 8 positions matching TRBD1. The V and J ends lost 4 bases and 9 bases, in that order; junction bases with no gene match: 9. The CDR3 length is 15 residues. CDR1 and CDR2 from the germline V gene are SGHRS and YFSETQ. CDR3 DNA sequence: TGCGCCAGCAGCCCCGGACAGGGTCAGAGTTCACCCCTCCACTTT. This gives the protein CASSPGQGQSSPLHF.

This clonotype was observed at least ten times. CDR3 protein: CATSRDQRGGWDTQYF. CDR3 DNA sequence: TGTGCCACCAGCAGAGATCAGCGGGGGGGCTGGGATACGCAGTATTTT. The chain couples TRBV15 to TRBJ2-3; 10 nucleotides agree with TRBD2. CDR3 length: 16 amino acids. The V gene end was trimmed by 0 bases and the J gene end by 6 bases; junction bases not matched to a gene: 6. CDR1 is LNHNV, CDR2 YYDKDF, per germline (reference sequence). The variable domain in full, completed from reference TRBV15 and TRBJ2-3, reads DAMVIQNPRYQVTQFGKPVTLSCSQTLNHNVMYWYQQKSSQAPKLLFHYYDKDFNNEADTPDNFQSRRPNTSFCFLDIRSPGLGDTAMYLCATSRDQRGGWDTQYFGPGTRLTVL.

This clonotype was detected only a few times. This chain uses TRBV2 with TRBJ1-5; no reliable D call. Germline V CDR1 and CDR2: SNHLY, FYNNEI. CDR3 length: 13 residues. V was shortened by 1 base and J by 5 bases, with 6 bases between the two germline ends. The CDR3 DNA sequence: TGTGCCAGCAGTGAAGACCAGTATCAGCCCCAGCATTTT. The encoded protein is CASSEDQYQPQHF.

The V gene is TRBV28, the J gene TRBJ2-7; 10 nucleotides align to TRBD2. Germline V gene lookup returns CDR1 MDHEN and CDR2 SYDVKM. J was trimmed by 2 bases and V by 8 bases; bases with no gene match: 6. The CDR3 loop spans 14 amino acids. The CDR3 reads CASAGTSVTYEQYF. As DNA, the CDR3 is TGTGCCAGCGCCGGGACTAGCGTTACCTACGAGCAGTACTTC.

This chain connects TRBV20-1 to TRBJ2-3; D assignment may be TRBD1 or TRBD2 (5 bases each). This CDR3 has 16 amino acids. V was cut by 1 base and J by 2 bases, with 16 bases left in between. CDR1 DFQATT and CDR2 SNEGSKA come from the germline V gene (reference sequence). The CDR3: CSARASGTSSTDTQYF. CDR3 nucleotides: TGCAGTGCTAGAGCATCGGGGACCTCCTCCACAGATACGCAGTATTTT.

This chain joins TRBV5-4 and TRBJ2-5; no definite D call. Looked up from germline, CDR1 is SGHNT and CDR2 is YYREEE (reference sequence). With 0 bases removed from V and 4 bases from J, the gap between germline ends came to 10 bases. The length of the CDR3 is 14 residues. CDR3 bases: TGTGCCAGCAGCTTGGTGGGGTTGCGAGAGACCCAGTACTTC. It is translated as CASSLVGLRETQYF.

This clonotype showed up just a few times. The chain has TRBV3-1 and TRBJ2-7, with D hard to call. The CDR3 covers 11 residues. The germline V gene has CDR1 LGHDT and CDR2 YNNKEL (reference sequence). V lost 5 bases and J 2 bases, leaving 4 bases between the germline ends. The CDR3 here is CASSNTYEQYF. In nucleotides, the CDR3 is TGTGCCAGCAGCAATACCTACGAGCAGTACTTC.